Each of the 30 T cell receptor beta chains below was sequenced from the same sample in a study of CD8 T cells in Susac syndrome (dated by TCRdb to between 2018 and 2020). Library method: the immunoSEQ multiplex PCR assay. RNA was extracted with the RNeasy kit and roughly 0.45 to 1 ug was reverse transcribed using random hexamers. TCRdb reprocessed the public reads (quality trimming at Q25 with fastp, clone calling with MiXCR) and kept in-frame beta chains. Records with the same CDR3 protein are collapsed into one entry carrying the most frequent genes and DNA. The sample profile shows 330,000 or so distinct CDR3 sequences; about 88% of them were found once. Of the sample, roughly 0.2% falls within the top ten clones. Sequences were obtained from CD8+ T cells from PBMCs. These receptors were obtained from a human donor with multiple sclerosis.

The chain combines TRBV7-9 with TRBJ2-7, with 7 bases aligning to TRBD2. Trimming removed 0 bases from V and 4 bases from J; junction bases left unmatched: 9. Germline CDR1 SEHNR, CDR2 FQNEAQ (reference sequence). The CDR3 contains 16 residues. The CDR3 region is CASSLALGLSGYEQYF. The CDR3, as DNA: TGTGCCAGCAGCTTAGCGTTGGGACTATCGGGGTACGAGCAGTACTTC. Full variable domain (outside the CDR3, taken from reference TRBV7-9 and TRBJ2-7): DTGVSQNPRHKITKRGQNVTFRCDPISEHNRLYWYRQTLGQGPEFLTYFQNEAQLEKSRLLSDRFSAERPKGSFSTLEIQRTEQGDSAMYLCASSLALGLSGYEQYFGPGTRLTVT.

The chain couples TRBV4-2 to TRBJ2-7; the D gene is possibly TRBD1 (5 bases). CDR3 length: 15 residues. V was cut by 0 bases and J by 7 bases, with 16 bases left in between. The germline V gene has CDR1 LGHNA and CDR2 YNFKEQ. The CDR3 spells CASSQDPGFSLEQYF. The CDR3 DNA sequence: TGTGCCAGCAGCCAAGATCCAGGGTTCTCGCTGGAGCAGTACTTC.

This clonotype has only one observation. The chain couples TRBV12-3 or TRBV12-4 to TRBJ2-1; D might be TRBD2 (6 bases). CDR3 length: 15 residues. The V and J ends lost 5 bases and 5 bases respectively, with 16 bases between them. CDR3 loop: CASSTGTHLNNEQFF. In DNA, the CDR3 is TGTGCCAGCAGTACCGGGACTCACCTTAACAATGAGCAGTTCTTC.

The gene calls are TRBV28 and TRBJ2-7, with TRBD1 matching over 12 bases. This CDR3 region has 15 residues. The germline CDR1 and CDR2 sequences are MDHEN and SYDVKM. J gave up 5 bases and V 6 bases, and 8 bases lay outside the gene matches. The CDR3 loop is CASSYRDRGLHEQYF. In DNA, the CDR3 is TGTGCCAGCAGCTACCGGGACAGGGGGCTTCACGAGCAGTACTTC.

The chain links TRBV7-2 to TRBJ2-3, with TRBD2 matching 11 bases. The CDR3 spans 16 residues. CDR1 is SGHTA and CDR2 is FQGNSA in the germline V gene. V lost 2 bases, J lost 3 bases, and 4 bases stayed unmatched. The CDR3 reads CASSLLAGGLTDTQYF. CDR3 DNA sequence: TGTGCCAGCAGCTTACTAGCGGGGGGCTTGACAGATACGCAGTATTTT.

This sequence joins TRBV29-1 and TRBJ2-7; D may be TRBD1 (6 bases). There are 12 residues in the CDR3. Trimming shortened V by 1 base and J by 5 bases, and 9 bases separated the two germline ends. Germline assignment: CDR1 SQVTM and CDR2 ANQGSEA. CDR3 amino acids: CSVEVQGNEQYF. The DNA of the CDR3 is TGCAGCGTTGAAGTACAGGGTAACGAGCAGTACTTC.

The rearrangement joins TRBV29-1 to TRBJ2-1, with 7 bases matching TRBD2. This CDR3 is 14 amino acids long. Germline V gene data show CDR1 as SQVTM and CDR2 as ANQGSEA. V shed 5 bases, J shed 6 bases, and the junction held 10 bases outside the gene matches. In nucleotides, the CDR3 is TGCAGCGTTCCTCGACTAGCCTACTCCAATGAGCAGTTCTTC. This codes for CSVPRLAYSNEQFF.

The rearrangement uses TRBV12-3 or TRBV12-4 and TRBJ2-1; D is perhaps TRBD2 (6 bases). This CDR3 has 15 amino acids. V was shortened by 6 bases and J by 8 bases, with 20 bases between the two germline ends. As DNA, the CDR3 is TGTGCCAGCAGGAGACTTGCGGGGACGGCGGATGAGCAGTTCTTC. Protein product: CASRRLAGTADEQFF.

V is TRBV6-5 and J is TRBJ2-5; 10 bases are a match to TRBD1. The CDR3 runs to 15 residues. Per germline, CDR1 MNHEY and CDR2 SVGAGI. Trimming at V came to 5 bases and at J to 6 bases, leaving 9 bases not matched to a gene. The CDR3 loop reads CASSRLTGGQQTQYF. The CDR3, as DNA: TGTGCCAGCAGTCGTCTGACAGGGGGCCAGCAGACCCAGTACTTC.

The CDR3 DNA is TGTGCCAGCAGCCCCTACTTGACAGAAGGCACTGAAGCTTTCTTT. It is translated as CASSPYLTEGTEAFF. This chain joins TRBV9 and TRBJ1-1, with D maybe TRBD1 (5 bases). CDR1 SGDLS and CDR2 YYNGEE come from the germline V gene. The V gene lost 4 bases and the J gene lost 4 bases, with 17 bases spanning the gap. CDR3 length: 15 amino acids.

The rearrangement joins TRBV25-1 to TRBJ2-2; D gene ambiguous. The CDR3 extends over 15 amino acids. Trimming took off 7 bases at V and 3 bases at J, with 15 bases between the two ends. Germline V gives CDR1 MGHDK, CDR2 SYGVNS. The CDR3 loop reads CASTQSGPYTGELFF. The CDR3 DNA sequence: TGTGCCAGCACCCAATCCGGGCCATACACCGGGGAGCTGTTTTTT.

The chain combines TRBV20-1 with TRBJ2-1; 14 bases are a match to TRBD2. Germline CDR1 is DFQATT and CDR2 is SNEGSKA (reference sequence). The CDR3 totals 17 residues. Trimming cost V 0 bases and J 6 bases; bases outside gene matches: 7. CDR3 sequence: CSARDTWTSGGLNEQFF. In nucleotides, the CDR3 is TGCAGTGCTAGAGATACCTGGACTAGCGGGGGGCTCAATGAGCAGTTCTTC.

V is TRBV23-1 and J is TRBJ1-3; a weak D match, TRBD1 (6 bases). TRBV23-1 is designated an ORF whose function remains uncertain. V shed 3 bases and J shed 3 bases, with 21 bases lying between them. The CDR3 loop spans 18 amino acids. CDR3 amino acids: CASSHPSREGGDGNTIYF. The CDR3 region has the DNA TGCGCCAGCAGTCACCCGAGCCGCGAGGGGGGAGATGGAAACACCATATATTTT.

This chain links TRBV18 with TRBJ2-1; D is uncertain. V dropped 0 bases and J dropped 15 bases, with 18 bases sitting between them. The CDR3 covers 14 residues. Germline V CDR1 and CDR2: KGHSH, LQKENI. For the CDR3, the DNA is TGTGCCAGCTCACCACCGGACCGTCCGTACGGTCGGTTCTTC. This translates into CASSPPDRPYGRFF.

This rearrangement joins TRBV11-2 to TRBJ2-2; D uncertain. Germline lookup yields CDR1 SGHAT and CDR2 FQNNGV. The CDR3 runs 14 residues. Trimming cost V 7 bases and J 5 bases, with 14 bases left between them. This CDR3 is CASTPTGRTGELFF. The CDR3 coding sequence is TGTGCCAGCACTCCCACTGGGCGGACCGGGGAGCTGTTTTTT.

CDR3 amino acids: CASSQVGLGEKLFF. For the CDR3, the DNA is TGTGCCAGCAGCCAAGTGGGGCTGGGTGAAAAACTGTTTTTT. The V call is TRBV4-2, the J call TRBJ1-4; possibly TRBD1 for D (5 bases). Germline-derived CDR1 and CDR2 are LGHNA and YNFKEQ. Trimming removed 1 base from V and 7 bases from J, with 10 bases in between. The length of the CDR3 is 14 residues.

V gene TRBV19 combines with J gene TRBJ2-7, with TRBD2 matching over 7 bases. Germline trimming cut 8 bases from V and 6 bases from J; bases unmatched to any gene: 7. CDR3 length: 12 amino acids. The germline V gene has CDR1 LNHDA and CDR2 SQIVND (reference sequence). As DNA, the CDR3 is TGTGCCAGTTCGTACGGCGGGAGCGAGCAGTACTTC. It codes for CASSYGGSEQYF.

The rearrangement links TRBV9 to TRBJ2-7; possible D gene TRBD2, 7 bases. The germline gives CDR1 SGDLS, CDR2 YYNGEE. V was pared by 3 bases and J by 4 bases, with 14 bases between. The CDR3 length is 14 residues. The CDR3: CASSAGGTMYEQYF. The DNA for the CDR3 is TGTGCCAGCAGCGCCGGGGGGACAATGTACGAGCAGTACTTC.

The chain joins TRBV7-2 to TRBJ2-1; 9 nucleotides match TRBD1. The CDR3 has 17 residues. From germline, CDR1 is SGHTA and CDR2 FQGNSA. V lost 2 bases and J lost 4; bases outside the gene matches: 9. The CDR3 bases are TGTGCCAGCAGCTTAAGGCTGGGGACAGGGAGATACAATGAGCAGTTCTTC. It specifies CASSLRLGTGRYNEQFF.

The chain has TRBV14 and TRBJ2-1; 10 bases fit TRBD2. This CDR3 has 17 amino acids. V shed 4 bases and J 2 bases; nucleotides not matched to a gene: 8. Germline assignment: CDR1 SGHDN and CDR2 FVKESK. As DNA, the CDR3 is TGTGCCAGCAGCCCCCTCTTCGGACTAGCGGCCTACAATGAGCAGTTCTTC. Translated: CASSPLFGLAAYNEQFF.

The CDR3 bases are TGCAGTGCGACCCATTTCGAAGGCAATACGCAGTATTTT. It yields the protein CSATHFEGNTQYF. This chain links TRBV20-1 with TRBJ2-3; D remains unclear. Per the germline V gene, CDR1 is DFQATT and CDR2 is SNEGSKA (reference sequence). CDR3 size: 13 residues. Trimming took off 6 bases at V and 7 bases at J, with 17 bases between the two ends.

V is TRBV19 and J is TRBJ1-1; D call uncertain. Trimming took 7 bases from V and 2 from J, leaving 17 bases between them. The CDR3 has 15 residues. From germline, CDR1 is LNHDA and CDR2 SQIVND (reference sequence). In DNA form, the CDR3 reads TGTGCCAGTACCTTGGCCCCGGCTGGAAACACTGAAGCTTTCTTT. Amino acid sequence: CASTLAPAGNTEAFF.

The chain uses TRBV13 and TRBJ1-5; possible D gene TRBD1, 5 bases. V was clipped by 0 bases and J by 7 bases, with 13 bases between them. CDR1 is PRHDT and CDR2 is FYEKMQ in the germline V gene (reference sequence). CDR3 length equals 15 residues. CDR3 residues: CASSLGWGTEQPQHF. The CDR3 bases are TGTGCCAGCAGCTTAGGTTGGGGGACGGAGCAGCCCCAGCATTTT.

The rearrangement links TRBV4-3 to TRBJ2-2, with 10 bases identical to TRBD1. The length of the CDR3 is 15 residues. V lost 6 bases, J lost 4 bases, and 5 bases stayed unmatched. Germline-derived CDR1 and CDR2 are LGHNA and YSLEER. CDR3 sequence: CASSPTGGITGELFF. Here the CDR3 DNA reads TGCGCCAGCAGTCCGACAGGGGGCATCACCGGGGAGCTGTTTTTT.

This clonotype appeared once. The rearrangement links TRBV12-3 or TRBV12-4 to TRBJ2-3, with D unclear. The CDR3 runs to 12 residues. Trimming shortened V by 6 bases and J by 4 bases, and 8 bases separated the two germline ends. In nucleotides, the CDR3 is TGTGCCAGCAGGCCGGGTTCAGATACGCAGTATTTT. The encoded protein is CASRPGSDTQYF.

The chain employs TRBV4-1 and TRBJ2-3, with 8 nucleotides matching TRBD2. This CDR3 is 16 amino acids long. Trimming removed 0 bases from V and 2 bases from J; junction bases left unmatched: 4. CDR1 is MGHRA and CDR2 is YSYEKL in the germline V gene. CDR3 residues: CASSQEVAGSTDTQYF. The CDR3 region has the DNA TGCGCCAGCAGCCAAGAGGTAGCGGGATCCACAGATACGCAGTATTTT.

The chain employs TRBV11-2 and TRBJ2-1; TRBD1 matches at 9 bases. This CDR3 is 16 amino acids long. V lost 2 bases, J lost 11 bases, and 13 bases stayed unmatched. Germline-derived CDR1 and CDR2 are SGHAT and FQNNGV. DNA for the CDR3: TGTGCCAGCAGCTTATCGACAGGGGGACTTGACTCACAGCAGTTCTTC. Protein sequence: CASSLSTGGLDSQQFF.

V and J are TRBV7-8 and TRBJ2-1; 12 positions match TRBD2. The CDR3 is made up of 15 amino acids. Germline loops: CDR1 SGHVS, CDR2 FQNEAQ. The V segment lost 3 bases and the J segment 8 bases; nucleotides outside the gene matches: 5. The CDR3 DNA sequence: TGTGCCAGCAGCTTCCGACTAGCGGGAGAACATGAGCAGTTCTTC. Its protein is CASSFRLAGEHEQFF.

The CDR3 protein is CSVLADGYRYGYTF. CDR3 nucleotide sequence: TGCAGCGTACTAGCGGATGGGTATCGCTATGGCTACACCTTC. This rearrangement joins TRBV29-1 to TRBJ1-2, with no clear D. The germline V gene has CDR1 SQVTM and CDR2 ANQGSEA. The length of the CDR3 is 14 residues. Trimming left V 6 bases short and J 4 bases short, with 18 bases between.

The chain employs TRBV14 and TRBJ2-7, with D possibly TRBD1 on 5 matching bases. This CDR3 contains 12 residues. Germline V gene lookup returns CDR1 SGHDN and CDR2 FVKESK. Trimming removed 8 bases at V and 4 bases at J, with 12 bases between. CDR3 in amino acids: CASGARRYEQYF. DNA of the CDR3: TGTGCCAGCGGGGCGAGAAGATACGAGCAGTACTTC.